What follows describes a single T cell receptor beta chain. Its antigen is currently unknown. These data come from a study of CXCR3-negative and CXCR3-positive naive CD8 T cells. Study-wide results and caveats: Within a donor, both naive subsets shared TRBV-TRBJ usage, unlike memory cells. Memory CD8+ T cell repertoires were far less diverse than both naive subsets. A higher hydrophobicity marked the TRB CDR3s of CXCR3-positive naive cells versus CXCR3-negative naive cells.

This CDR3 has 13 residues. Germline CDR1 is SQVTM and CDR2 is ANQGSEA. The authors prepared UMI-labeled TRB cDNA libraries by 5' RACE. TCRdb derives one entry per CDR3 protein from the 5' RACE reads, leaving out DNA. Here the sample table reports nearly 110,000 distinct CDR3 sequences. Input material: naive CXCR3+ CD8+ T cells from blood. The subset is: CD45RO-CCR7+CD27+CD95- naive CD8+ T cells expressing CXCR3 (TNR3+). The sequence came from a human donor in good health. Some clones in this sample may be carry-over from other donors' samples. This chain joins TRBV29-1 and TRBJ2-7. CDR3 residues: CSVEDGNSYEQYF.